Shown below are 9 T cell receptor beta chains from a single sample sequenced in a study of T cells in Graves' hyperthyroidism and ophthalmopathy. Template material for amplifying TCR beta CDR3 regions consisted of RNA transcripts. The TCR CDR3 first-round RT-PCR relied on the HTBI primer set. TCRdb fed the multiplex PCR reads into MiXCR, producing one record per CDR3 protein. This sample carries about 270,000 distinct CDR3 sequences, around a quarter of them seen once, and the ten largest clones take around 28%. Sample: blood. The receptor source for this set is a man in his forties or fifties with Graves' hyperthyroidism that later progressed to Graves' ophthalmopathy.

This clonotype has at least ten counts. CDR3 amino acids: CASSEALTAEGYTF. The CDR3 DNA reads TGTGCCAGCAGTGAAGCGCTGACAGCGGAAGGCTACACCTTC. V is TRBV6-1 and J is TRBJ1-2; weak D call: TRBD1 (5 bases). V was pared by 0 bases and J by 8 bases, with 13 bases between. In germline, CDR1 is MNHNS, CDR2 SASEGT. The CDR3 extends over 14 amino acids.

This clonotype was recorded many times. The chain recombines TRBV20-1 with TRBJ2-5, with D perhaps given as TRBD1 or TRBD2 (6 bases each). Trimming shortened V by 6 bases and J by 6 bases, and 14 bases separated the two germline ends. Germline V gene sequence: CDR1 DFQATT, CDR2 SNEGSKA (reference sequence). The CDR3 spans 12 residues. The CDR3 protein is CSAPQGRQTQYF. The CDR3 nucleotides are TGCAGTGCCCCGCAGGGGAGGCAGACCCAGTACTTC.

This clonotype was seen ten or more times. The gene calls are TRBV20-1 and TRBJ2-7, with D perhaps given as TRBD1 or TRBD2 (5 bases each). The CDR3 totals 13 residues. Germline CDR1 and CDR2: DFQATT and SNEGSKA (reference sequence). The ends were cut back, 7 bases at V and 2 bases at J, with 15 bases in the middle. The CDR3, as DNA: TGCAGTGTCCCCTCCGGGGCTCCCTACGAGCAGTACTTC. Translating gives CSVPSGAPYEQYF.

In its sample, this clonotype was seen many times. The CDR3 DNA reads TGTGCCAGCAGCGTAGTCGGATATGGAGGCGTAAACACTGAAGCTTTCTTT. This codes for CASSVVGYGGVNTEAFF. The chain is built from TRBV9 and TRBJ1-1; D not resolved. Trimming left V 0 bases short and J 2 bases short, with 17 bases between. The CDR3 covers 17 residues. CDR1 and CDR2 (germline): SGDLS, YYNGEE.

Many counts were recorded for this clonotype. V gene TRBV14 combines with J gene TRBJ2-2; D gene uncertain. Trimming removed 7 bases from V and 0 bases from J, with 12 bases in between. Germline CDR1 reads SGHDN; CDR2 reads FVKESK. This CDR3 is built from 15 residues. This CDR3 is CASTALRANTGELFF. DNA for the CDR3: TGTGCCAGCACAGCCTTGCGTGCGAACACCGGGGAGCTGTTTTTT.

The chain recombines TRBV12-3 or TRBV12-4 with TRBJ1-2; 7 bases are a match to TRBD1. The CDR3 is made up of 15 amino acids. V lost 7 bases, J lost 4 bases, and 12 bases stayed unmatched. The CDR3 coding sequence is TGTGCCAGCACCCCACAGGACAGGCAGTCCTATGGCTACACCTTC. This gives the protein CASTPQDRQSYGYTF.

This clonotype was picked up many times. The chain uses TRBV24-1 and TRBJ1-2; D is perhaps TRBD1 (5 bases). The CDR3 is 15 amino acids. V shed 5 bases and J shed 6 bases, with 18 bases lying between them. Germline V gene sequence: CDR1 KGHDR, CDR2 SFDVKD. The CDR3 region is CATSGPGMVADGYTF. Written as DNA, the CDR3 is TGTGCCACCAGTGGGCCAGGGATGGTTGCTGATGGCTACACCTTC.

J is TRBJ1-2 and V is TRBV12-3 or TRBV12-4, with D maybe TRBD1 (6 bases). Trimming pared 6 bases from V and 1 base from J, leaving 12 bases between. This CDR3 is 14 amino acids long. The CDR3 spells CASRPDSYNYGYTF. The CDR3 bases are TGTGCCAGCAGGCCGGACAGCTATAACTATGGCTACACCTTC.

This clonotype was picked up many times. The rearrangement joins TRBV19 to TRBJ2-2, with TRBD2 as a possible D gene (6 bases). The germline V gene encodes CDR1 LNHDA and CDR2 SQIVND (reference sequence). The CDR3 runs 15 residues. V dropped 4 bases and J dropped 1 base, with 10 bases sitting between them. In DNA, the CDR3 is TGTGCCAGTAGTAGGGACTTGCGGAACACCGGGGAGCTGTTTTTT. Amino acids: CASSRDLRNTGELFF.